This TCR beta chain is from a study of blood T cell repertoires in COVID-19. Study information: Acute and convalescent COVID-19 specimens originated in the United States, Italy and Spain. PBMCs, B-cell-depleted T cells, or T cells provided the cDNA or gDNA that made up the material.

Per the original data handling: Nucleated cell counts were estimated from reference gene primer amplification. TCRdb keeps only in-frame clones here, not all; method: immunoSEQ multiplex PCR. V and J calls and clone size are given by that table; D and trimming were obtained from the DNA. The table lists about 270,000 clones, approximately 90% of them singletons. Participant-given clinical history determined each cohort assignment. Germline V CDR1 and CDR2: KGHDR, SFDVKD. V lost 2 bases to trimming and J lost 3 bases; unmatched junction nucleotides: 15. This CDR3 spans 19 amino acids. The source is a middle-aged woman with acute COVID-19. Material for sequencing was PBMCs or T cells enriched from blood (not recorded which). The chain has TRBV24-1 and TRBJ2-3; the match to TRBD1 covers 8 bases. This chain's CDR3 is CATSDSDRGAIQGTDTQYF. In nucleotides, the CDR3 is TGTGCCACCAGTGATTCCGACAGGGGAGCCATCCAGGGTACAGATACGCAGTATTTT.